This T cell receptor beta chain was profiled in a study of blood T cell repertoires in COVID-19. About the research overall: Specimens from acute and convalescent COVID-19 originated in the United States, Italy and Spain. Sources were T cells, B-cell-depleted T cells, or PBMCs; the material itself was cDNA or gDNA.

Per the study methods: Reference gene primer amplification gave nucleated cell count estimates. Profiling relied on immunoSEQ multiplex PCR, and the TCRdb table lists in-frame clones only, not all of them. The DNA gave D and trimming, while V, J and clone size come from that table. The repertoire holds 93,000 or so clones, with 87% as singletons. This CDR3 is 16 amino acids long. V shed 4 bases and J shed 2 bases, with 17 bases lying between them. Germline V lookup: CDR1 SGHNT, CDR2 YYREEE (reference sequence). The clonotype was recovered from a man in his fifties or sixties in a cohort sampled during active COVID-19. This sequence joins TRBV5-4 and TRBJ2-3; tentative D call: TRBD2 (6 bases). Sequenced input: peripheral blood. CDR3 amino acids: CASSGGVGRLTDTQYF. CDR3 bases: TGTGCCAGCAGCGGCGGGGTGGGGCGCCTCACAGATACGCAGTATTTT.